This T cell receptor (beta chain) was sequenced in a study of cytomegalovirus exposure and HLA in healthy donors. As for this clone: Its target is unknown.

The study, taken as a whole, reports: It was in a later analysis that TCR association rates were seen to vary by HLA locus, highest for DRB1 and lowest for HLA-C.

13 Jbeta primers and 60 Vbeta primers were used for the PCR. Data came from immunoSEQ multiplex PCR; TCRdb stores just in-frame clones and leaves some out. The table shows over 200,000 clones, with roughly four fifths occurring only once. The TCR originated in a middle-aged woman in good health and CMV-seronegative. The sequenced material came from PBMCs.

CDR3 nucleotide sequence: TGCGCCAGCAGCCCTCACGCGTCAGGTCGGGGGAACACTGAAGCTTTCTTT. Its protein is CASSPHASGRGNTEAFF. V and J are TRBV5-1 and TRBJ1-1; D unclear. V lost 4 bases, J lost 1 base, and 20 bases lay in between. The germline V gene has CDR1 SGHRS and CDR2 YFSETQ. CDR3 size: 17 residues.